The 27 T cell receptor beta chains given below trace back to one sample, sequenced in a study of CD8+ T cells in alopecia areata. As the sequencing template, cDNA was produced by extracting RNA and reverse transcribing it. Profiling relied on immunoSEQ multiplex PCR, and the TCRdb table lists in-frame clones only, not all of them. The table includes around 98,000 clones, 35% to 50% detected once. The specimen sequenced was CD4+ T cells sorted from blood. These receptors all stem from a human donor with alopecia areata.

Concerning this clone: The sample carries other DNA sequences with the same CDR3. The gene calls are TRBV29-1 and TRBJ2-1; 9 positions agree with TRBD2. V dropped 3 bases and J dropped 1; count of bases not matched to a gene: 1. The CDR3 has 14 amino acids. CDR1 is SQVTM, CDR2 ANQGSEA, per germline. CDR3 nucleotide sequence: TGCAGCGTTGATACTAGCGGGTCCTACAATGAGCAGTTCTTC. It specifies CSVDTSGSYNEQFF.

CDR3 nucleotide sequence: TGTGCCAGCAGCCTCCGGAGGGGGGATACGCAGTATTTT. This gives the protein CASSLRRGDTQYF. The chain uses TRBV4-2 and TRBJ2-3, with D perhaps matching TRBD1 or TRBD2 (6 bases each). Germline V gene lookup returns CDR1 LGHNA and CDR2 YNFKEQ. CDR3 length: 13 residues. Trimming took 4 bases from V and 6 from J, leaving 11 bases between them.

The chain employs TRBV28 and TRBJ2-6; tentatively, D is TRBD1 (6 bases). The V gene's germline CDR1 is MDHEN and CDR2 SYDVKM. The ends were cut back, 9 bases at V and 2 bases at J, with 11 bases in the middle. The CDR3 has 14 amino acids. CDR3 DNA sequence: TGTGCCAGTAATAACAGGGCTGGGGCCAACGTCCTGACTTTC. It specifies CASNNRAGANVLTF.

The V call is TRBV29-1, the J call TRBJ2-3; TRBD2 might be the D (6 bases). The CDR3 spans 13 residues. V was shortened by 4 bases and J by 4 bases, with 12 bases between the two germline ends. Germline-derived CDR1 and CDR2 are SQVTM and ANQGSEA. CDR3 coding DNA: TGCAGCGTTGGGGACTCGGGAGCAGATACGCAGTATTTT. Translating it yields CSVGDSGADTQYF.

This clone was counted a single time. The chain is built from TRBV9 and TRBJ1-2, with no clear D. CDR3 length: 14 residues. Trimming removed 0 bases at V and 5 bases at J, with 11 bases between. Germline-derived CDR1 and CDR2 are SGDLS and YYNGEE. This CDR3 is CASSVAGSAYGYTF. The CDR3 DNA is TGTGCCAGCAGCGTAGCGGGCTCTGCTTATGGCTACACCTTC.

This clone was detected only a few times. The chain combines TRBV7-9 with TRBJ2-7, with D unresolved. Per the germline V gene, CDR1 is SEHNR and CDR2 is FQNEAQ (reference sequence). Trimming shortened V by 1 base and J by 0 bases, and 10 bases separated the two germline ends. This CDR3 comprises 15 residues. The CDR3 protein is CASSLVLGNSYEQYF. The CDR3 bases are TGTGCCAGCAGCTTAGTTTTAGGAAACTCCTACGAGCAGTACTTC.

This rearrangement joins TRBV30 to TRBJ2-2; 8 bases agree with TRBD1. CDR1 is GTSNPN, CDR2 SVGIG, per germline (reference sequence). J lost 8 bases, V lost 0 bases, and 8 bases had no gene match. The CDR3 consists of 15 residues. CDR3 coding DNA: TGTGCCTGGAGTGTATGGACAGGGACAATGGGGGAGCTGTTTTTT. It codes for CAWSVWTGTMGELFF. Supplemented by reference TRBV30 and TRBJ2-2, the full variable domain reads SQTIHQWPATLVQPVGSPLSLECTVEGTSNPNLYWYRQAAGRGLQLLFYSVGIGQISSEVPQNLSASRPQDRQFILSSKKLLLSDSGFYLCAWSVWTGTMGELFFGEGSRLTVL.

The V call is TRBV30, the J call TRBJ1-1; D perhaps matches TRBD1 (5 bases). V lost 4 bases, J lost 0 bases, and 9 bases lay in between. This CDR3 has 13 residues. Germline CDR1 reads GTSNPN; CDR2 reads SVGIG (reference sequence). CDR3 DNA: TGTGCCTGGACTAAGGGACTGAACACTGAAGCTTTCTTT. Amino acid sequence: CAWTKGLNTEAFF.

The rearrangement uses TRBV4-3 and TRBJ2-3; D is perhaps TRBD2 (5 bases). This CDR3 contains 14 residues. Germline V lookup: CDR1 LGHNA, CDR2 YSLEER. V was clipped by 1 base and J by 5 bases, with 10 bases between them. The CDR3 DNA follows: TGCGCCAGCAGCCAAGTCGGTGGGAGAGATACGCAGTATTTT. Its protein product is CASSQVGGRDTQYF.

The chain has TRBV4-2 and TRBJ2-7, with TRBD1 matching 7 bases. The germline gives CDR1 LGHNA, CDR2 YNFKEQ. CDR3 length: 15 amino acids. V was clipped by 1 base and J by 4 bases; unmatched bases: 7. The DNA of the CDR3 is TGTGCCAGCAGCCAAGGGGCAGGGGGTGGGTACGAGCAGTACTTC. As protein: CASSQGAGGGYEQYF.

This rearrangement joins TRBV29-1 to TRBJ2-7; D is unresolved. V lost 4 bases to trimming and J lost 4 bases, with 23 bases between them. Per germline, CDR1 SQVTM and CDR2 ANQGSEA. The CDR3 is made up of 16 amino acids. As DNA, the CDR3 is TGCAGCGTTGGCCACCCGGGCAGACCACGCGGATACGAGCAGTACTTC. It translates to CSVGHPGRPRGYEQYF.

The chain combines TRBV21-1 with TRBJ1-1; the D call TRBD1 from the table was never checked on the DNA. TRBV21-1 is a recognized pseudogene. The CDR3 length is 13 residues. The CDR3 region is CASIRDTNTEAFF. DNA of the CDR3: TGTGCCAGCATACGGGACACGAACACTGAAGCTTTCTTT.

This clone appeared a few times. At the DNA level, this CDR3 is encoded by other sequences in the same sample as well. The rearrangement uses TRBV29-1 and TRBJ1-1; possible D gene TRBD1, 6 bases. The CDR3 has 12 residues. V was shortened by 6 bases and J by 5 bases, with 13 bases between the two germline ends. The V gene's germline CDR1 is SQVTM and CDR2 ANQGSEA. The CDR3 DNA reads TGCAGCGTCGTCGAAGGGGGAACTGAAGCTTTCTTT. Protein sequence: CSVVEGGTEAFF.

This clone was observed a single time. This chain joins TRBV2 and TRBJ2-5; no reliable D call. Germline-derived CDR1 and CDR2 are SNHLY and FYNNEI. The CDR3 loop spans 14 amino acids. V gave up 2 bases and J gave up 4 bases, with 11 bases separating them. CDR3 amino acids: CASSETPPGETQYF. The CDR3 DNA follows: TGTGCCAGCAGTGAAACTCCACCTGGAGAGACCCAGTACTTC.

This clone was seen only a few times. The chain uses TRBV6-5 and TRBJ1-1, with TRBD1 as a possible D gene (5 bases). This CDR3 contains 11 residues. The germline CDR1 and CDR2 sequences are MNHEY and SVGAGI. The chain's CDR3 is CASEGHTEAFF. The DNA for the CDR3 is TGTGCATCGGAGGGACACACTGAAGCTTTCTTT.

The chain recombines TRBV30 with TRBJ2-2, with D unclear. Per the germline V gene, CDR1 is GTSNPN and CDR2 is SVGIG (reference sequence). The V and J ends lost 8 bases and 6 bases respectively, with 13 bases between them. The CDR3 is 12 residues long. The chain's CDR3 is CARQVPPGELFF. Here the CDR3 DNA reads TGTGCCCGCCAAGTCCCCCCCGGGGAGCTGTTTTTT.

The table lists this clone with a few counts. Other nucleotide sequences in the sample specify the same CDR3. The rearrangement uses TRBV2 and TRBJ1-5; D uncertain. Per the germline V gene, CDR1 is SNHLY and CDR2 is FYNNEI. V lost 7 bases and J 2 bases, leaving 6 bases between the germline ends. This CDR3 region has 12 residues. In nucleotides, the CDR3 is TGTGCCAGCACGGGTGGCAATCAGCCCCAGCATTTT. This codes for CASTGGNQPQHF.

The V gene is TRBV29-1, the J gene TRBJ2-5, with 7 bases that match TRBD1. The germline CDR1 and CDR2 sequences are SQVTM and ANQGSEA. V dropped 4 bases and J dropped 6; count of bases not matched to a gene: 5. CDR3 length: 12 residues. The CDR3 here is CSVATGSKTQYF. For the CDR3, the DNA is TGCAGCGTTGCGACAGGGAGTAAGACCCAGTACTTC.

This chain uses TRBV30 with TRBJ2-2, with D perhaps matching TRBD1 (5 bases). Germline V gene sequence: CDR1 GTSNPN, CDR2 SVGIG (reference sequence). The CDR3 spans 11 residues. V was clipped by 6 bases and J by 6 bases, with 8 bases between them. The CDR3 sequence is CACWGPGELFF. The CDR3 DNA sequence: TGTGCCTGCTGGGGCCCCGGGGAGCTGTTTTTT.

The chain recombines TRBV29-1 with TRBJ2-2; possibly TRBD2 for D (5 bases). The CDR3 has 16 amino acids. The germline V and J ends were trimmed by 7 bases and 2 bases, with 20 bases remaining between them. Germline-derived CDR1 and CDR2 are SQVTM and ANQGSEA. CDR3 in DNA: TGCAGCGCCTCGGGGATTCGGCTAACTAACACCGGGGAGCTGTTTTTT. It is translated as CSASGIRLTNTGELFF.

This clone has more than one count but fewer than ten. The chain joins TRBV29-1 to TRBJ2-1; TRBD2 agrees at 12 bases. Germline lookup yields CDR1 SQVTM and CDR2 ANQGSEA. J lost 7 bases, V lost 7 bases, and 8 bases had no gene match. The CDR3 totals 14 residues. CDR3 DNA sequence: TGCAGCGCCCGACTAGCGGGAGCTAGGAATGAGCAGTTCTTC. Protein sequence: CSARLAGARNEQFF.

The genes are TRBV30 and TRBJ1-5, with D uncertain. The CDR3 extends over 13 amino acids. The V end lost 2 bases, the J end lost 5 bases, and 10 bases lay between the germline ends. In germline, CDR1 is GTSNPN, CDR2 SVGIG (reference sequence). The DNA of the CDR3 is TGTGCCTGGAGTAACGGATACGATCAGCCCCAGCATTTT. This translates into CAWSNGYDQPQHF.

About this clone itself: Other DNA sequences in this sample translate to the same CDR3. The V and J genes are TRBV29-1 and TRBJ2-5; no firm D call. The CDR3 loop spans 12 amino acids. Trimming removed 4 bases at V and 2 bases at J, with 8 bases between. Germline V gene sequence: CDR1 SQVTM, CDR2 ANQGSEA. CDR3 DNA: TGCAGCGTTGGCGATGGGCAAGAGACCCAGTACTTC. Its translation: CSVGDGQETQYF.

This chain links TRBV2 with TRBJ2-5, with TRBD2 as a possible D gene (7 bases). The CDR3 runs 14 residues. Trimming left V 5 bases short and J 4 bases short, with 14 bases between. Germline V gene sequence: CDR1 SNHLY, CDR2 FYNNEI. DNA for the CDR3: TGTGCCAGCAGTCAACAGGGAGGGAGAGAGACCCAGTACTTC. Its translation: CASSQQGGRETQYF.

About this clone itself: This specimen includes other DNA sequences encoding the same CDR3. This CDR3 reads CSVGRNTEAFF. The CDR3 DNA sequence: TGCAGCGTTGGCAGGAACACTGAAGCTTTCTTT. The chain is built from TRBV29-1 and TRBJ1-1; D unclear. CDR3 length: 11 residues. The V end lost 4 bases, the J end lost 1 base, and 4 bases lay between the germline ends. Looked up from germline, CDR1 is SQVTM and CDR2 is ANQGSEA.

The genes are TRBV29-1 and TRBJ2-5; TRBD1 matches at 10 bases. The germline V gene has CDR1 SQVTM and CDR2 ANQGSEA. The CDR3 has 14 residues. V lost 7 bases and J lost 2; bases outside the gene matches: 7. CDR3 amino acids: CSDTGTGAQETQYF. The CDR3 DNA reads TGCAGCGACACTGGGACAGGGGCACAAGAGACCCAGTACTTC.

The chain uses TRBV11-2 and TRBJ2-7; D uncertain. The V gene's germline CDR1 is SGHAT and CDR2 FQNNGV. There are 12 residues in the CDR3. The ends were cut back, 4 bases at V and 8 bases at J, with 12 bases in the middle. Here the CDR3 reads CASSSSRVQQYF. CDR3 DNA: TGTGCCAGCAGCTCTAGTAGGGTCCAGCAGTACTTC.